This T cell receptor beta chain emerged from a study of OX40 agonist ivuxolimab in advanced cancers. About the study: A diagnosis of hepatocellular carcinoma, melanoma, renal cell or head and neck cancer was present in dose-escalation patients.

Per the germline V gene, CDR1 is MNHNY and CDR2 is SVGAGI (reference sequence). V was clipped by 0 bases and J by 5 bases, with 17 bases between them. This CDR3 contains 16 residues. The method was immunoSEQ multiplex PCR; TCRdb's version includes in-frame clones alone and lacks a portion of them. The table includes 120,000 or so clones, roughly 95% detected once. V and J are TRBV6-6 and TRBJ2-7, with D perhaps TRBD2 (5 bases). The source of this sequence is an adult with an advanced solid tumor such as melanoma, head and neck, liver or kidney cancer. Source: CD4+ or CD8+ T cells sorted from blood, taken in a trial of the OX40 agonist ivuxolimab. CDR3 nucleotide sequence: TGTGCCAGCAGTTACTCTGTGGCGGGTCAGGTAAACGAGCAGTACTTC. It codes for CASSYSVAGQVNEQYF.